This T cell receptor beta chain appears in the sequencing data of a study of cytomegalovirus exposure and HLA in healthy donors. Concerning this clone itself: Its specificity is unknown.

With 4 bases clipped from V and 0 bases from J, the junction kept 4 bases outside the gene matches. This CDR3 comprises 15 residues. Germline lookup yields CDR1 SNHLY and CDR2 FYNNEI. Study-wide points: There were a few CMV-associated chains whose specificity for CMV antigens was confirmed in vitro. A later analysis found TCR association rates differed by HLA locus, highest for DRB1 and lowest for HLA-C. Later, an analysis showed that TCR beta chains associated with HLA were more clonally expanded than others that were equally common. TCR beta V segments were, for the most part, productive about 87% or about 30% of the time in an earlier analysis.

This PCR relied on a set of 60 Vbeta primers and 13 Jbeta primers. TCRdb keeps only in-frame clones here, not all; method: immunoSEQ multiplex PCR. The data hold 85,000 to 90,000 clones, with more than 60% observed a single time. The sequence was collected from a man aged 25-45 years in good health and CMV-seronegative. The chain links TRBV2 to TRBJ1-1; 8 bases map to TRBD1. The specimen was PBMCs. CDR3 coding DNA: TGTGCCAGCAGTGCCGGGACAGGTATGAACACTGAAGCTTTCTTT. Translating gives CASSAGTGMNTEAFF.